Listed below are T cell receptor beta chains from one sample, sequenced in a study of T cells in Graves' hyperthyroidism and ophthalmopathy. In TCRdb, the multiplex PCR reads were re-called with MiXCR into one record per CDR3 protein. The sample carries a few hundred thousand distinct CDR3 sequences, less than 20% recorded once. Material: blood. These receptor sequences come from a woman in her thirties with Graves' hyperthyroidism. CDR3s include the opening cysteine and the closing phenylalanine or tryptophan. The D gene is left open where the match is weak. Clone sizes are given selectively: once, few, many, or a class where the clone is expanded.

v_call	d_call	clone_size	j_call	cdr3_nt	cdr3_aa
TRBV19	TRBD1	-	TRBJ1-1	TGTGCCAGTGGGACAGCTTACCGAAGCACTGAAGCTTTCTTT	CASGTAYRSTEAFF
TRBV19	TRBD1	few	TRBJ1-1	TGTGCCAGTAGTCAAGGGGGCGCGGGCACTGAAGCTTTCTTT	CASSQGGAGTEAFF
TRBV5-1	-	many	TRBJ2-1	TGCGCCAGCAGCTTGACGGCGGGCCGCAATGAGCAGTTCTTC	CASSLTAGRNEQFF
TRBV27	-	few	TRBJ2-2	TGTGCCAGCAGAACAGCCCCCGGGGAGCTGTTTTTT	CASRTAPGELFF
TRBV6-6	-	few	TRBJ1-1	TGTGCCAGCAGTTACTCGATGGGTCTCATGAACACTGAAGCTTTCTTT	CASSYSMGLMNTEAFF
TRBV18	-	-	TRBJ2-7	TGTGCCAGCTCAGCGACCGCAGGGGACGAGCAGTACTTC	CASSATAGDEQYF
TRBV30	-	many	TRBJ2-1	TGTGCCTGGAGCGGAGTAGGGGGGGGGCAGTTCTTC	CAWSGVGGGQFF
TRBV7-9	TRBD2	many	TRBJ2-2	TGTGCCAGCAGGCGGACTAGCGGGACTTTACATACCGGGGAGCTGTTTTTT	CASRRTSGTLHTGELFF
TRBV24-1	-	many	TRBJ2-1	TGTGCCACCAGTGATTCCAGGATCAATGAGCAGTTCTTC	CATSDSRINEQFF
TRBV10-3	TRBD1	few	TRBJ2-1	TGTGCCATCAGTACAGGGGTCGGCAATAGCTCCTACAATGAGCAGTTCTTC	CAISTGVGNSSYNEQFF
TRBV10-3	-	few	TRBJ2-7	TGTGCCATCAGTGAGTCAAGCGTGAGCTCCTACGAGCAGTACTTC	CAISESSVSSYEQYF
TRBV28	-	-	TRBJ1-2	TGTGCCAGCAGTCCCCTCAGGGGCGTCGGCTATGGCTACACCTTC	CASSPLRGVGYGYTF
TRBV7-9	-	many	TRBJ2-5	TGTGCCAGCAGCACCACGGAGACCCAGTACTTC	CASSTTETQYF
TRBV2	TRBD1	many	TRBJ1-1	TGTGCCAGCAAGGTCAGGGGGCTGACTGAAGCTTTCTTT	CASKVRGLTEAFF
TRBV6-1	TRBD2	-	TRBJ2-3	TGTGCCAGCAGTGGGATAGGGACTAGCGGGAGATCGGATACGCAGTATTTT	CASSGIGTSGRSDTQYF
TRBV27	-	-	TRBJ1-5	TGTGCCAGCAGTTTACCAGGGGAAGGGCAGCCCCAGCATTTT	CASSLPGEGQPQHF
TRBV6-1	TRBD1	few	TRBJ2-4	TGTGCCAGCAGTGTCGAGACAGGGAATTTTGTACTCGCCAAAAACATTCAGTACTTC	CASSVETGNFVLAKNIQYF
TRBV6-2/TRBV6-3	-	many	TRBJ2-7	TGTGCCAGTACACCCAGGGCGGCCTACGAGCAGTACTTC	CASTPRAAYEQYF
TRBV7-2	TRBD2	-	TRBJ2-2	TGTGCCAGCAGCTCGGCGGGACTAGCGACCACCGGGGAGCTGTTTTTT	CASSSAGLATTGELFF
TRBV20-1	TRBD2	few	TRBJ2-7	TGCAGTGCTAGAGATTCCATTCTCGTCCCCACCACCCTTAAGAGCGGGAGGTTTTACTACGAGCAGTACTTC	CSARDSILVPTTLKSGRFYYEQYF
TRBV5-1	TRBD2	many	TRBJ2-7	TGCGCCAGCAGCTTGATGGCTAGCGGGATCCACGAGCAGTACTTC	CASSLMASGIHEQYF
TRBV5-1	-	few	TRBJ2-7	TGCGCCAGCAGCGTCTACGAGCAGTACTTC	CASSVYEQYF
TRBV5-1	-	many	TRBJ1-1	TGCGCCAGCAGTGCGGGAATGAACACTGAAGCTTTCTTT	CASSAGMNTEAFF
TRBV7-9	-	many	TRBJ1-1	TGTGCCAGCAGCTTAGGGGACGGGGGCACTGAAGCTTTCTTT	CASSLGDGGTEAFF
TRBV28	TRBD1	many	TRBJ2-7	TGTGCCAGCAGATCGACAGGGGGCCCCTACGAGCAGTACTTC	CASRSTGGPYEQYF
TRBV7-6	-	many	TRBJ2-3	TGTGCCAGCAGGTACATGGGGCAAGATACGCAGTATTTT	CASRYMGQDTQYF
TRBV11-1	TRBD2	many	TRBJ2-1	TGTGCCAGCAGTCGAGAGGGACTAGCGGGGTACAATGAGCAGTTCTTC	CASSREGLAGYNEQFF
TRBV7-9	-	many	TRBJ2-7	TGTGCCAGCAGCTTGGGTGGCAGCGATCCCTACGAGCAGTACTTC	CASSLGGSDPYEQYF
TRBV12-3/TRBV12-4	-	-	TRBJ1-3	TGTGCCAGCCCCCGCTTTCCCTCAGACGGAAACACCATATATTTT	CASPRFPSDGNTIYF
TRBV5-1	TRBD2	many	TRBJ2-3	TGCGCCAGCAGCTTGAGGACTAGCGGCCAACCTAGTACGCAGTATTTT	CASSLRTSGQPSTQYF
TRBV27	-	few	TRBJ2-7	TGTGCCAGCAGTTCGTGGCAGGGAGGCTACGAGCAGTACTTC	CASSSWQGGYEQYF
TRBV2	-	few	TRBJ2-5	TGTGCCAGCAGTCTAGGTTATGAGGAGACCCAGTACTTC	CASSLGYEETQYF
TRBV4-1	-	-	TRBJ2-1	TGCGCCAGCAGCCAAGAGTCGGAGTTCAATGAGCAGTTCTTC	CASSQESEFNEQFF
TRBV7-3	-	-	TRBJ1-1	TGTGCCAGCAGCTTGTTGAGACAAAGATTGAACACTGAAGCTTTCTTT	CASSLLRQRLNTEAFF
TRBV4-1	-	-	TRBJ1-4	TGCGCCAGCAGCCCCCTCGGAGAAAAACTGTTTTTT	CASSPLGEKLFF
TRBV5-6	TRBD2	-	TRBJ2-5	TGTGCCAGCAGCGACGGACTAGCGGGAGTCGGAGAGACCCAGTACTTC	CASSDGLAGVGETQYF
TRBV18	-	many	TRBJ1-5	TGTGCCAGCTCACCACAGGGTACCCAGCCCCAGCATTTT	CASSPQGTQPQHF
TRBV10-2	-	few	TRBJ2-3	TGCGCCAGCAGACTATCCCTCCTAGGGTCAGATACGCAGTATTTT	CASRLSLLGSDTQYF
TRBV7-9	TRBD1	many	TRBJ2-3	TGTGCCAGCAGCCTAGCCAGGGGGCCCACAGATACGCAGTATTTT	CASSLARGPTDTQYF
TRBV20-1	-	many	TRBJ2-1	TGCAGTGCTAGAGATCTTGGGGTGGAGCAGTTCTTC	CSARDLGVEQFF
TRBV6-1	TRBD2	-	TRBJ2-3	TGTGCCAGCAGTGAACCGGGACTAGCGGCGTCAACCCCTAGCACAGATACGCAGTATTTT	CASSEPGLAASTPSTDTQYF
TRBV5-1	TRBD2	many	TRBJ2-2	TGCGCCACTCGGGGACTAGCGGGAAACACCGGGGAGCTGTTTTTT	CATRGLAGNTGELFF
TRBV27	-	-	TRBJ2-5	TGTGCCAGCAGTTTTCAAAACAGCCAAGAGACCCAGTACTTC	CASSFQNSQETQYF
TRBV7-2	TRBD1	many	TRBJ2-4	TGTGCCAGCAGCTTACATCGGGACAGCGAAAACATTCAGTACTTC	CASSLHRDSENIQYF
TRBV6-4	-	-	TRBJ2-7	TGTGCCAGCAGTGACGCACAAAGACCGACTGGCTACGAGCAGTACTTC	CASSDAQRPTGYEQYF
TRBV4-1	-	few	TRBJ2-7	TGCGCCAGCAGCCAAGCGGCACACCACGCCTCCTACGAGCAGTACTTC	CASSQAAHHASYEQYF
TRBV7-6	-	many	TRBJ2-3	TGTGCCAGCAGAGAAGAACCGGGCAGTAGCACAGATACGCAGTATTTT	CASREEPGSSTDTQYF
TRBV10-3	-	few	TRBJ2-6	TGTGCCATCAGTGGGAGGGAATCTGGGGCCAACGTCCTGACTTTC	CAISGRESGANVLTF
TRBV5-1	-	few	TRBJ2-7	TGCGCCAGCAGCGCCTCAGGAGGAAGCTACGAGCAGTACTTC	CASSASGGSYEQYF
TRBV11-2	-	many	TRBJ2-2	TGTGCCAGCAGCCGTAGCGCCGGGGAGCTGTTTTTT	CASSRSAGELFF